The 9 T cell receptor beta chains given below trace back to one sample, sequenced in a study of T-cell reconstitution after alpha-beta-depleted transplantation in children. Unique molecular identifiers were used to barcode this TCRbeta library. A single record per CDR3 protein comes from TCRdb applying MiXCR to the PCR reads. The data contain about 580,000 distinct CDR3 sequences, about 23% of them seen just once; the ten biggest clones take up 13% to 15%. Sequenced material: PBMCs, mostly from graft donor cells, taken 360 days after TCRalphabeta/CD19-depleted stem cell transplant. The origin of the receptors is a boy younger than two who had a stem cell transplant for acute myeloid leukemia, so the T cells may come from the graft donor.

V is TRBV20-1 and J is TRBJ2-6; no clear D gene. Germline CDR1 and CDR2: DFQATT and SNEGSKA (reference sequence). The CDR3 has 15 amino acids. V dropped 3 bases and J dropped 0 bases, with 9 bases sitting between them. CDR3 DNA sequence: TGCAGTGCTAGGGCCAGTGGCTCTGGGGCCAACGTCCTGACTTTC. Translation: CSARASGSGANVLTF.

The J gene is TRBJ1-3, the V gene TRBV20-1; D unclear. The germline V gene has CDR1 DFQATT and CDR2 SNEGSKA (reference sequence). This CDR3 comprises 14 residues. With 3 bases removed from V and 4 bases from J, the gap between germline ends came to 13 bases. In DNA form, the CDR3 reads TGCAGTGCTAGGGATAGGGCGGCGGGAAACACCATATATTTT. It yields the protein CSARDRAAGNTIYF.

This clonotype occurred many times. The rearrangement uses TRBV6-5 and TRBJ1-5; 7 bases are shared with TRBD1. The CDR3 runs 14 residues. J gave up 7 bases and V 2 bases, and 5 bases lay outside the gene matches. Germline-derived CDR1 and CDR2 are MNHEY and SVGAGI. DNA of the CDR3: TGTGCCAGCAGTTACCGACAGGGTAACCAGCCCCAGCATTTT. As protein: CASSYRQGNQPQHF.

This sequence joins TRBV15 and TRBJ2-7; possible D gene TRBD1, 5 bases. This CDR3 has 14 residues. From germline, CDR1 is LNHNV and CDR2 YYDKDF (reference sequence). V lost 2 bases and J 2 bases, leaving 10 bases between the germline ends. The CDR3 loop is CATSRNTGPYEQYF. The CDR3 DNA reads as TGTGCCACCAGCAGAAACACAGGCCCCTACGAGCAGTACTTC.

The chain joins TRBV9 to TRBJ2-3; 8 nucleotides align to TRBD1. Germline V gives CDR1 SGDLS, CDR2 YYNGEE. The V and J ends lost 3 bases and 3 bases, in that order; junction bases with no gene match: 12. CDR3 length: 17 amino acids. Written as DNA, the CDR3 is TGTGCCAGCAGCGGAAGGGGTATAAGGGACAGGACAGATACGCAGTATTTT. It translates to CASSGRGIRDRTDTQYF.

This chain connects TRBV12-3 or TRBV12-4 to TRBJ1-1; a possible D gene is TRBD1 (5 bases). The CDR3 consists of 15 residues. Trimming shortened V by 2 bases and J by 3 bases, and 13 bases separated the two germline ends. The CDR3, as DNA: TGTGCCAGCAGTTTACCCTGGGGGGGTCACACTGAAGCTTTCTTT. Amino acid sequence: CASSLPWGGHTEAFF.

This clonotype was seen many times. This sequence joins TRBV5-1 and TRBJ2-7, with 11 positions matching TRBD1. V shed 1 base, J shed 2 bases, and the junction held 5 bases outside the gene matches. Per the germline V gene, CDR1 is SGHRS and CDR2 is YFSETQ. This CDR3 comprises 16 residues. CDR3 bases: TGCGCCAGCAGCTTGAAAGGGACAGGGGGTACCTACGAGCAGTACTTC. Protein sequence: CASSLKGTGGTYEQYF.

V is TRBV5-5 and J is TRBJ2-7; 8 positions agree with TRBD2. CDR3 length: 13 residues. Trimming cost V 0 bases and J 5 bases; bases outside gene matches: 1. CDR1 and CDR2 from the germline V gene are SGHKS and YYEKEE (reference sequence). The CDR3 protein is CASSLEGLDEQYV. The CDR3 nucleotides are TGTGCCAGCAGCTTGGAGGGACTAGACGAGCAGTACGTC.

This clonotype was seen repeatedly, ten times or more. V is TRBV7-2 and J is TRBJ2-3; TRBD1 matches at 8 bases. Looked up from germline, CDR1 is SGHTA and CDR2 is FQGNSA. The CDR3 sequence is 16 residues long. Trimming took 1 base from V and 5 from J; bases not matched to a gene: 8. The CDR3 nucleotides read TGTGCCAGCAGCTTAGGGGTACAGGGGGGTGGAGATACGCAGTATTTT. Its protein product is CASSLGVQGGGDTQYF.